What follows are 24 T cell receptor beta chains derived from one specimen sequenced in a study of shared clonotypes between healthy human individuals. The method was immunoSEQ multiplex PCR; TCRdb's version includes in-frame clones alone and lacks a portion of them. The sample includes about 980,000 clones, less than 85% of them seen just once. Sequencing was carried out using memory CD4+ T cells sorted from blood. Subset reported: CD45RA-negative fraction. These receptors came from a man aged 18 to 30 in good health.

The V and J genes are TRBV7-2 and TRBJ1-2; tentatively, D is TRBD1 (5 bases). With 6 bases removed from V and 8 bases from J, the gap between germline ends came to 19 bases. Looked up from germline, CDR1 is SGHTA and CDR2 is FQGNSA. The CDR3 sequence is 14 residues long. The CDR3 region has the DNA TGTGCCAGCAGTTTCACTACAGGCCCAGAAGGCTACACCTTC. Protein: CASSFTTGPEGYTF.

This clone appeared once. This sequence joins TRBV30 and TRBJ2-1; TRBD1 matches at 9 bases. The V and J ends lost 2 bases and 7 bases, in that order; junction bases with no gene match: 6. The CDR3 covers 14 residues. CDR1 is GTSNPN, CDR2 SVGIG, per germline (reference sequence). The CDR3 region is CAWSSDRGQNEQFF. As DNA, the CDR3 is TGTGCCTGGAGTTCGGACAGGGGTCAAAATGAGCAGTTCTTC.

A word on this clone: Within the sample, other DNA sequences also encode this same CDR3. The rearrangement links TRBV30 to TRBJ1-1, with 7 bases lining up with TRBD1. The CDR3 is made up of 14 amino acids. V shed 2 bases and J 4 bases; nucleotides not matched to a gene: 7. The germline gives CDR1 GTSNPN, CDR2 SVGIG (reference sequence). The DNA for the CDR3 is TGTGCCTGGAGTCCCCTCCAGGGGGGCACTGAAGCTTTCTTT. This encodes CAWSPLQGGTEAFF.

The chain has TRBV7-9 and TRBJ2-3; 12 nucleotides agree with TRBD2. Germline V CDR1 and CDR2: SEHNR, FQNEAQ (reference sequence). This CDR3 is built from 16 residues. The J segment lost 2 bases and the V segment lost 4 bases, leaving 4 bases of the junction unmatched. Written as DNA, the CDR3 is TGTGCCAGCAGCTCACTAGCGGGAGGCCTCACAGATACGCAGTATTTT. Its translation is CASSSLAGGLTDTQYF.

This chain joins TRBV7-2 and TRBJ1-2; D is unresolved. Trimming shortened V by 2 bases and J by 4 bases, and 8 bases separated the two germline ends. The CDR3 consists of 13 residues. Germline assignment: CDR1 SGHTA and CDR2 FQGNSA. This chain's CDR3 is CASSLFRSYGYTF. DNA for the CDR3: TGTGCCAGCAGCTTATTCCGGAGCTATGGCTACACCTTC.

Note on this clone: This may be a read error: a much more frequent sequence differs by one nucleotide. The chain has TRBV5-4 and TRBJ2-7; tentative D call: TRBD1 (5 bases). The length of the CDR3 is 13 residues. Germline V gene data show CDR1 as SGHNT and CDR2 as YYREEE (reference sequence). Deletions cut 2 bases from V and 2 bases from J, with 8 bases between. In DNA, the CDR3 is TGTGCCAGCAGCTTAGACAGCGCCTACGAGCAGTACTTC. As protein: CASSLDSAYEQYF.

The rearrangement joins TRBV6-5 to TRBJ1-4; D remains ambiguous. Germline CDR1 and CDR2: MNHEY and SVGAGI. Trimming stripped 7 bases from V and 0 bases from J, with 6 bases between. The CDR3 is made up of 13 amino acids. CDR3 DNA sequence: TGTGCCAGCATGAGAACAACTAATGAAAAACTGTTTTTT. It encodes CASMRTTNEKLFF.

This clone appeared once. A single base is all that separates this from a far larger clone, so a read error is likely. Other DNA sequences in this sample translate to the same CDR3. CDR3 amino acids: CASSRQTTDTQYF. The CDR3 nucleotides are TGTGCCAGCAGCCGACAGACCACAGATACGCAGTATTTT. The rearrangement joins TRBV7-2 to TRBJ2-3; a possible D gene is TRBD1 (5 bases). Trimming took off 5 bases at V and 2 bases at J, with 8 bases between the two ends. CDR3 length: 13 residues. CDR1 SGHTA and CDR2 FQGNSA come from the germline V gene.

A single count supports this clone. V usage is TRBV21-1 and J usage is TRBJ1-1. TRBV21-1 is marked as a pseudogene. The CDR3 is 14 amino acids. Here the CDR3 reads CASSNSLLNTEAFF. DNA of the CDR3: TGTGCCAGCAGCAATTCACTCCTGAACACTGAAGCTTTCTTT.

The gene calls are TRBV7-9 and TRBJ1-3, with D tentatively TRBD1 (6 bases). The CDR3 is 15 residues long. Germline lookup yields CDR1 SEHNR and CDR2 FQNEAQ (reference sequence). The V end was cut by 5 bases, the J end by 0 bases, with 11 bases between. DNA for the CDR3: TGTGCCAGCAGCCCAGGGGCAATCTCTGGAAACACCATATATTTT. It is translated as CASSPGAISGNTIYF.

A note on this clone: The sample has other DNA sequences that encode this CDR3 too. This chain uses TRBV30 with TRBJ1-6, with 8 bases fitting TRBD1. The CDR3 is 13 residues long. Germline V gene sequence: CDR1 GTSNPN, CDR2 SVGIG (reference sequence). V lost 5 bases, J lost 7 bases, and 4 bases stayed unmatched. The CDR3 coding sequence is TGTGCCTGGGGACAGGGTGGGAATTCACCCCTCCACTTT. It specifies CAWGQGGNSPLHF.

The J gene is TRBJ1-5, the V gene TRBV6-1; 9 bases are shared with TRBD1. With V trimmed by 6 bases and J by 2 bases, 5 bases remained unmatched. The CDR3 sequence is 15 residues long. CDR1 and CDR2 (germline): MNHNS, SASEGT. The CDR3 DNA is TGTGCCAGCAGATGGGACAGGGTCGGCAATCAGCCCCAGCATTTT. Translated: CASRWDRVGNQPQHF.

This chain's CDR3 is CASSKERGYEQYF. CDR3 nucleotides: TGCGCCAGCAGCAAAGAAAGAGGCTACGAGCAGTACTTC. This chain connects TRBV10-1 to TRBJ2-7; D is uncertain. The CDR3 runs to 13 residues. Germline CDR1 is WNHNN and CDR2 is SYGVQD (reference sequence). Trimming pared 6 bases from V and 3 bases from J, leaving 12 bases between.

This clone appeared a few times. The chain has TRBV19 and TRBJ2-2, with D uncertain. The CDR3 contains 14 residues. Trimming removed 5 bases from V and 5 bases from J, with 12 bases in between. CDR1 and CDR2 from the germline V gene are LNHDA and SQIVND (reference sequence). The chain's CDR3 is CASSRTVFTGELFF. CDR3 DNA sequence: TGTGCCAGTAGTCGGACGGTATTTACCGGGGAGCTGTTTTTT.

The CDR3 loop is CASSQERAARNEKLFF. DNA for the CDR3: TGTGCCAGCAGCCAAGAGAGGGCAGCCCGAAATGAAAAACTGTTTTTT. The chain couples TRBV4-2 to TRBJ1-4, with D unresolved. From germline, CDR1 is LGHNA and CDR2 YNFKEQ. CDR3 length: 16 residues. Trimming left V 0 bases short and J 5 bases short, with 13 bases between.

This chain connects TRBV6-5 to TRBJ2-3; D not resolved. The V end was cut by 7 bases, the J end by 6 bases, with 8 bases between. CDR3 size: 11 residues. Germline V gene sequence: CDR1 MNHEY, CDR2 SVGAGI. CDR3 loop: CASNGQDTQYF. CDR3 DNA: TGTGCCAGCAACGGCCAGGATACGCAGTATTTT.

This rearrangement joins TRBV6-1 to TRBJ1-4; D gene uncertain. Between the trimmed V and J ends, which lost 7 bases and 5 bases, there was a span of 8 bases. There are 12 residues in the CDR3. Per the germline V gene, CDR1 is MNHNS and CDR2 is SASEGT. Here the CDR3 reads CASTLGNEKLFF. The CDR3 bases are TGTGCCAGCACGCTTGGCAATGAAAAACTGTTTTTT.

The gene calls are TRBV7-2 and TRBJ2-5; TRBD1 matches at 10 bases. CDR1 is SGHTA and CDR2 is FQGNSA in the germline V gene. V lost 5 bases to trimming and J lost 3 bases; unmatched junction nucleotides: 3. The CDR3 totals 14 residues. In DNA form, the CDR3 reads TGTGCCAGCAGCCGAGGGACAGGGGAAGAGACCCAGTACTTC. Protein product: CASSRGTGEETQYF.

This rearrangement joins TRBV7-6 to TRBJ2-1; unclear D gene. From germline, CDR1 is SGHVS and CDR2 FNYEAQ. This CDR3 region has 16 residues. V was pared by 1 base and J by 0 bases, with 10 bases between. In nucleotides, the CDR3 is TGTGCCAGCAGCTTAGACAACACCCTCTCCTACAATGAGCAGTTCTTC. Translated: CASSLDNTLSYNEQFF.

With respect to this clone: The same CDR3 is also encoded by other DNA sequences in this sample. The chain carries TRBV6-5 and TRBJ2-7; 7 nucleotides align to TRBD1. Germline V gene data show CDR1 as MNHEY and CDR2 as SVGAGI. The CDR3 runs to 12 residues. V lost 6 bases, J lost 2 bases, and 1 base stayed unmatched. DNA of the CDR3: TGTGCCAGCAGCGGACAGGCCTACGAGCAGTACTTC. Translation gives CASSGQAYEQYF.

This clone was found a few times. Additional DNA sequences in this sample encode the identical CDR3. The rearrangement uses TRBV5-4 and TRBJ2-7; no clear D. V was clipped by 0 bases and J by 2 bases, with 9 bases between them. The length of the CDR3 is 14 residues. Germline-derived CDR1 and CDR2 are SGHNT and YYREEE (reference sequence). The CDR3 protein is CASSLGLPAYEQYF. DNA for the CDR3: TGTGCCAGCAGCTTGGGACTGCCCGCCTACGAGCAGTACTTC.

V and J are TRBV29-1 and TRBJ2-3; possible D gene TRBD1, 6 bases. The CDR3 totals 14 residues. Germline V gene data show CDR1 as SQVTM and CDR2 as ANQGSEA. Deletions cut 6 bases from V and 1 base from J, with 14 bases between. This chain's CDR3 is CSVVGQTRTDTQYF. The CDR3 DNA reads TGCAGCGTCGTTGGACAGACTCGCACAGATACGCAGTATTTT.

This rearrangement joins TRBV7-9 to TRBJ2-5; no firm D call. Germline V CDR1 and CDR2: SEHNR, FQNEAQ (reference sequence). Trimming pared 1 base from V and 5 bases from J, leaving 11 bases between. The CDR3 runs to 14 residues. The CDR3 nucleotides read TGTGCCAGCAGCTTAGTCCTAGGATCGGAGACCCAGTACTTC. Its translation: CASSLVLGSETQYF.

The chain carries TRBV6-1 and TRBJ2-2; the D gene is possibly TRBD2 (5 bases). Germline V lookup: CDR1 MNHNS, CDR2 SASEGT. The CDR3 runs to 15 residues. The ends were cut back, 2 bases at V and 5 bases at J, with 12 bases in the middle. The CDR3 DNA is TGTGCCAGCAGTGAAAACGGGGTGCGGACCGGGGAGCTGTTTTTT. The encoded protein is CASSENGVRTGELFF.